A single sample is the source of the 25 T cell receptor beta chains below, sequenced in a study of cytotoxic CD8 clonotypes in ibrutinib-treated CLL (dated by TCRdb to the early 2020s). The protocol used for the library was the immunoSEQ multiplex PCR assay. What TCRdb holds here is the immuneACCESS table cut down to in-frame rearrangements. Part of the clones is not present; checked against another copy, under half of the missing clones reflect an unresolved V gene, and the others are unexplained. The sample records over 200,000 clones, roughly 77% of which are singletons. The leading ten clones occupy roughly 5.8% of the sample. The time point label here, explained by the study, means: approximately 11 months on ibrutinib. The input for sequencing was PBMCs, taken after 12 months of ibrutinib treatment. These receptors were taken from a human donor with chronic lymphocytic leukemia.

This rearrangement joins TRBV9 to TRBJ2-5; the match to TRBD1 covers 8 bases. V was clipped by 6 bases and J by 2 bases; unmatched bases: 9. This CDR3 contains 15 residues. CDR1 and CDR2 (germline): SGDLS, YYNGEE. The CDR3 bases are TGTGCCAGCACTTTAATGACAGGGGAACAAGAGACCCAGTACTTC. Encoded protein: CASTLMTGEQETQYF.

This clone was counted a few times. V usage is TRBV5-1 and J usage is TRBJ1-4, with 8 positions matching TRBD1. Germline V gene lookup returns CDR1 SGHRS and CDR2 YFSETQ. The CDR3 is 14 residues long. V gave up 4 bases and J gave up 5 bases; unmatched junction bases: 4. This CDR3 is CASSPGTGNEKLFF. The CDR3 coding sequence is TGCGCCAGCAGCCCGGGGACAGGAAATGAAAAACTGTTTTTT.

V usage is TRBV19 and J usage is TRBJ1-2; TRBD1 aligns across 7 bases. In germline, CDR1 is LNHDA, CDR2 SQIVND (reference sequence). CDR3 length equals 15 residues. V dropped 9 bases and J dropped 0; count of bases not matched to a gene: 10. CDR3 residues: CASRDPRGTNYGYTF. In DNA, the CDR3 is TGTGCCAGCCGAGACCCCAGGGGGACTAACTATGGCTACACCTTC.

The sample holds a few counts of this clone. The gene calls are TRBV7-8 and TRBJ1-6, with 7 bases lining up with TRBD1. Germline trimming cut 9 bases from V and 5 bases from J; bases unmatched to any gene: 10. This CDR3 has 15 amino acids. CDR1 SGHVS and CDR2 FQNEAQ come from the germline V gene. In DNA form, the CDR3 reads TGTGCCAGTGTCCTGACAGGGTCAAATAATTCACCCCTCCACTTT. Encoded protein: CASVLTGSNNSPLHF. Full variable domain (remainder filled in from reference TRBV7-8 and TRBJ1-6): GAGVSQSPRYKVAKRGQDVALRCDPISGHVSLFWYQQALGQGPEFLTYFQNEAQLDKSGLPSDRFFAERPEGSVSTLKIQRTQQEDSAVYLCASVLTGSNNSPLHFGNGTRLTVT.

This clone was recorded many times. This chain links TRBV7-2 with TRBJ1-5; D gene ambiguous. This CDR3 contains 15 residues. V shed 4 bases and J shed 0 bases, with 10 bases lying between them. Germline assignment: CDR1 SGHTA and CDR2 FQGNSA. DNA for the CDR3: TGTGCCAGCAGCTCACTCGGAACTAGCAATCAGCCCCAGCATTTT. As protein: CASSSLGTSNQPQHF.

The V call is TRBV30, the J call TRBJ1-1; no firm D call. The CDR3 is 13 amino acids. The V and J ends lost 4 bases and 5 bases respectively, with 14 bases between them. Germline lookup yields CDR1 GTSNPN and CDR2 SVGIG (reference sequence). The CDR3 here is CAWKGSLGTEAFF. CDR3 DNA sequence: TGTGCCTGGAAAGGATCCCTGGGGACTGAAGCTTTCTTT.

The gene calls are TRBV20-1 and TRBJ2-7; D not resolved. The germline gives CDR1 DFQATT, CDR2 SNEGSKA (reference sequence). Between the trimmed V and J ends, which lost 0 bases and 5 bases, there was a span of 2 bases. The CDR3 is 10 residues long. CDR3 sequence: CSARENEQYF. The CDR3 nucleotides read TGCAGTGCTAGAGAGAACGAGCAGTACTTC.

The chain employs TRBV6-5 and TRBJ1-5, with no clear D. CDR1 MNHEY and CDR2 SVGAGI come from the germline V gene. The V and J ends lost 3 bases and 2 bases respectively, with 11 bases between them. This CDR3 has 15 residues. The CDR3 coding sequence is TGTGCCAGCAGTTATCGGGCGCAAGGCAATCAGCCCCAGCATTTT. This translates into CASSYRAQGNQPQHF.

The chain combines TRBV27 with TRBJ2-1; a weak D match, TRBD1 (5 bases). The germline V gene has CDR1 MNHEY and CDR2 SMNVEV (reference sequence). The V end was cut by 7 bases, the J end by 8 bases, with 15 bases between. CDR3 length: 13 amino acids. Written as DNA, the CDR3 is TGTGCCAGCATGACAGCTAATGGGGATGAGCAGTTCTTC. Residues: CASMTANGDEQFF.

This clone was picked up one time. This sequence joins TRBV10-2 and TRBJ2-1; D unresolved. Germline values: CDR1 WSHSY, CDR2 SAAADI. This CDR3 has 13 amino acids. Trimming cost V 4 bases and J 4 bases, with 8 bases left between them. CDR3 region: CASSVGGYNEQFF. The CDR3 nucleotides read TGCGCCAGCAGTGTTGGCGGATACAATGAGCAGTTCTTC.

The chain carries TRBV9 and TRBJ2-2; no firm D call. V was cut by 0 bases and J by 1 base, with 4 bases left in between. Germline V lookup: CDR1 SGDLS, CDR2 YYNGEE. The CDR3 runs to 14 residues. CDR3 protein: CASSVGGNTGELFF. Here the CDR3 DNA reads TGTGCCAGCAGCGTAGGGGGGAACACCGGGGAGCTGTTTTTT.

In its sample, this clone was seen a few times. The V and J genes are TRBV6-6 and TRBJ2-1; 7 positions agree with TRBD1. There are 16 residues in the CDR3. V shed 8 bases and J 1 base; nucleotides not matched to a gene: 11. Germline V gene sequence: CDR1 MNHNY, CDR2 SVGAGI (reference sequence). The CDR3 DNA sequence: TGTGCCAGCGATCAGTCGAGCAGGGGGTCCTACAATGAGCAGTTCTTC. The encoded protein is CASDQSSRGSYNEQFF.

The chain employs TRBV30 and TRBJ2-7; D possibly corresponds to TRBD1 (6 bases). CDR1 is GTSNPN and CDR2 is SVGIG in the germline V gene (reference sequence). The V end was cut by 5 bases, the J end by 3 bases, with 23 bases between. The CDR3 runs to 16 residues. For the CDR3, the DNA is TGTGCCTGGGCCCGGGACACCGCCTTGATTAACTACGAGCAGTACTTC. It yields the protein CAWARDTALINYEQYF. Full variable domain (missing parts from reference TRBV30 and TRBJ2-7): SQTIHQWPATLVQPVGSPLSLECTVEGTSNPNLYWYRQAAGRGLQLLFYSVGIGQISSEVPQNLSASRPQDRQFILSSKKLLLSDSGFYLCAWARDTALINYEQYFGPGTRLTVT.

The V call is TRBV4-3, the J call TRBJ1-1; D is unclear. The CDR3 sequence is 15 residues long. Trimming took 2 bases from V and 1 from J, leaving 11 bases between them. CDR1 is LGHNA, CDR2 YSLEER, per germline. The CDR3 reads CASSQNFKGNTEAFF. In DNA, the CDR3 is TGCGCCAGCAGCCAAAACTTTAAGGGGAACACTGAAGCTTTCTTT.

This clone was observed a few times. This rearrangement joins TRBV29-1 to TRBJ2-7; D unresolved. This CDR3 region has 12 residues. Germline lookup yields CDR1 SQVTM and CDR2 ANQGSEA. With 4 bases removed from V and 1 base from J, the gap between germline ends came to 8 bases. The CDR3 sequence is CSVVGPSYEQYF. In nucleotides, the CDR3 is TGCAGCGTTGTAGGGCCATCCTACGAGCAGTACTTC.

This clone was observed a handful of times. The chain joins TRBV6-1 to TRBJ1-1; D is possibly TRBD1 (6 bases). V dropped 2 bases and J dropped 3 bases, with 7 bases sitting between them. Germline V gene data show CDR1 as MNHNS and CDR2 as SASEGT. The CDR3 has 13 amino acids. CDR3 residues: CASSETGYTEAFF. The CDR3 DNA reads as TGTGCCAGCAGTGAAACAGGGTACACTGAAGCTTTCTTT.

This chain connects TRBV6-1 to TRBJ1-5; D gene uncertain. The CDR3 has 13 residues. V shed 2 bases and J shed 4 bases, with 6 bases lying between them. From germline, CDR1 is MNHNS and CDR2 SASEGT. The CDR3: CASSETRNQPQHF. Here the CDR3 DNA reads TGTGCCAGCAGTGAAACACGGAATCAGCCCCAGCATTTT.

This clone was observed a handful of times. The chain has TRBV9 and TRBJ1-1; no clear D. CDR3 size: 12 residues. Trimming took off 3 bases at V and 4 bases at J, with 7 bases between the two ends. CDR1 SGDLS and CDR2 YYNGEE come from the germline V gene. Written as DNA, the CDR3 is TGTGCCAGCAGCGGGGGTCCCACTGAAGCTTTCTTT. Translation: CASSGGPTEAFF.

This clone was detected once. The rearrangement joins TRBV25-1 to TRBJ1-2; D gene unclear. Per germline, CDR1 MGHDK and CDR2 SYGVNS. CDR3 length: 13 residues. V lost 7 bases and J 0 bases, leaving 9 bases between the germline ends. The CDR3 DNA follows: TGTGCCAGCAAGGCAAGGACTAACTATGGCTACACCTTC. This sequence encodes CASKARTNYGYTF.

DNA of the CDR3: TGTGCCTGGAGTGCCGAGGACGGCTCCTACGAGCAGTACTTC. Translated: CAWSAEDGSYEQYF. This rearrangement joins TRBV30 to TRBJ2-7; no reliable D call. Trimming removed 1 base at V and 0 bases at J, with 10 bases between. This CDR3 is 14 amino acids long. Germline CDR1 GTSNPN, CDR2 SVGIG (reference sequence).

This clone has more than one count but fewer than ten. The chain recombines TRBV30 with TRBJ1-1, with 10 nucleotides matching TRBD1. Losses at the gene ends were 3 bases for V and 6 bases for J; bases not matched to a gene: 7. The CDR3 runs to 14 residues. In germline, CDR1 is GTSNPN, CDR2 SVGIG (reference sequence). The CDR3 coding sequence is TGTGCCTGGAGCGCTGACAGGGGGCTCTCTGAAGCTTTCTTT. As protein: CAWSADRGLSEAFF.

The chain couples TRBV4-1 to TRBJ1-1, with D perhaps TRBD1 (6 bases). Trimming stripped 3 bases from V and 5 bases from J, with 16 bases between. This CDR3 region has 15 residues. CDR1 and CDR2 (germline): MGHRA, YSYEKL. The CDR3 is CASSHPARGRTEAFF. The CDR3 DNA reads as TGCGCCAGCAGCCACCCCGCCCGGGGGCGTACTGAAGCTTTCTTT.

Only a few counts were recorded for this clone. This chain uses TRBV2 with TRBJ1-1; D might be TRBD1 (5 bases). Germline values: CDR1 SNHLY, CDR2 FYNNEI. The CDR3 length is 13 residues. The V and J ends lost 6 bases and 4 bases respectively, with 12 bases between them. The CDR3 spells CASSDVGTTEAFF. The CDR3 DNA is TGTGCCAGCAGCGACGTGGGGACCACTGAAGCTTTCTTT.

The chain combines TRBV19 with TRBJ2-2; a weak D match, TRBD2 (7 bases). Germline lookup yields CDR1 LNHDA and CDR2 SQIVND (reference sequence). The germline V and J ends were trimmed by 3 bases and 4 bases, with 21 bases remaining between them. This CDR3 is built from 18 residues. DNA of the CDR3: TGTGCCAGTAGTATCTTACAGGGCCCCGGCGGGAGCACCGGGGAGCTGTTTTTT. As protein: CASSILQGPGGSTGELFF.

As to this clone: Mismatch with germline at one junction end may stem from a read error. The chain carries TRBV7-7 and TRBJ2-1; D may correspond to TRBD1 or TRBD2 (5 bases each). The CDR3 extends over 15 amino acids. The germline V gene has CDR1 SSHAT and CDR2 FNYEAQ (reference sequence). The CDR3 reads CASSFIEGPYNEQFF. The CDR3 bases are TGTGCTAGCAGCTTTATAGAGGGGCCCTACAATGAGCAGTTCTTC.